This is a list of T cell receptor beta chains from one sample in a study of cytomegalovirus exposure and HLA in healthy donors. The repertoire was sequenced with immunoSEQ multiplex PCR; TCRdb's copy has only in-frame clones and lacks some. This table holds fewer than 200,000 clones, 87% found once. The specimen was PBMCs. The receptors originated from a boy between 2 and 10 years old in good health and CMV-seronegative. Both conserved end residues are part of each CDR3. The D gene is left open where the match is weak. Not all rows give a size; the values are once, few, many and, for expanded clones, a class.

TRBD1,-,TRBV10-3,TRBJ1-1,CAISDQGVGTEAFF,TGTGCCATCAGTGATCAGGGGGTGGGGACTGAAGCTTTCTTT
TRBD1,-,TRBV5-1,TRBJ2-7,CASSMGQGGREQYF,TGCGCCAGCAGCATGGGACAGGGGGGTCGCGAGCAGTACTTC
-,-,TRBV5-8,TRBJ1-2,CASSLGTRQSLGYTF,TGTGCCAGCAGCTTGGGCACACGACAATCCCTAGGCTACACCTTC
TRBD1,-,TRBV7-9,TRBJ2-7,CASSPTGGRYEQYF,TGTGCCAGCAGCCCGACAGGGGGCAGGTACGAGCAGTACTTC
TRBD2,-,TRBV10-2,TRBJ2-3,CASNPSGGADTQYF,TGCGCCAGCAATCCTAGCGGGGGGGCAGATACGCAGTATTTT
TRBD1,-,TRBV5-4,TRBJ2-6,CASRPPGQGTSGANVLTF,TGTGCCAGCAGGCCTCCGGGACAGGGTACTTCTGGGGCCAACGTCCTGACTTTC
TRBD1,once,TRBV7-9,TRBJ1-1,CASSQTGGGYTEAFF,TGTGCCAGCAGCCAGACAGGGGGTGGGTACACTGAAGCTTTCTTT
TRBD1,-,TRBV7-9,TRBJ2-7,CASSFGSWTGAYEQYF,TGTGCCAGCAGCTTCGGGTCGTGGACAGGGGCCTACGAGCAGTACTTC
-,-,TRBV6-5,TRBJ2-1,CATKGDSYNEQFF,TGTGCCACCAAGGGGGACTCCTACAATGAGCAGTTCTTC
-,-,TRBV2,TRBJ1-1,CASRGHPGAFF,TGTGCCAGCAGAGGACACCCTGGAGCTTTCTTT
-,-,TRBV21-1,TRBJ1-1,CASSNPRQRLLSQALESAEAFF,TGTGCCAGCAGCAATCCCCGACAGCGTCTTTTATCCCAAGCTTTGGAGAGTGCTGAAGCTTTCTTT
-,-,TRBV9,TRBJ2-2,CASSVGGNTGELFF,TGTGCCAGCAGCGTGGGAGGGAACACCGGGGAGCTGTTTTTT
TRBD1,-,TRBV28,TRBJ2-3,CASRESGTGDMGTQYF,TGTGCCAGCAGAGAATCCGGGACAGGTGATATGGGTACGCAGTATTTT
TRBD1,-,TRBV28,TRBJ2-5,CASSLFGQGPETQYF,TGTGCCAGCAGTTTATTTGGACAGGGGCCAGAGACCCAGTACTTC
TRBD2,-,TRBV2,TRBJ2-3,CASSVREGTDTQYF,TGTGCCAGCAGTGTGCGGGAGGGGACAGATACGCAGTATTTT
-,-,TRBV29-1,TRBJ2-1,CSVPTGPIYNEQFF,TGCAGCGTTCCAACTGGGCCAATCTACAATGAGCAGTTCTTC
-,-,TRBV21-1,TRBJ2-5,CASSTSGGREETQYF,TGTGCCAGCAGCACTTCAGGGGGGCGAGAGGAGACCCAGTACTTC
-,-,TRBV9,TRBJ1-2,CASSVGGSLNYGYTF,TGTGCCAGCAGCGTAGGAGGGTCCTTAAACTATGGCTACACCTTC
TRBD1,-,TRBV6-1,TRBJ1-5,CASSEGTGGWQPQHF,TGTGCCAGCAGTGAGGGCACAGGGGGCTGGCAGCCCCAGCATTTT
-,-,TRBV18,TRBJ2-1,CASSPEESGEQFF,TGTGCCAGCTCACCCGAAGAAAGCGGTGAGCAGTTCTTC
TRBD1,-,TRBV6-6,TRBJ2-2,CASSYSGTAHTGELFF,TGTGCCAGCAGTTACTCGGGGACAGCGCACACCGGGGAGCTGTTTTTT
-,-,TRBV10-3,TRBJ2-5,CAITADGETQYF,TGTGCCATCACGGCAGACGGGGAGACCCAGTACTTC
-,once,TRBV10-3,TRBJ1-1,CAISANANTEAFF,TGTGCCATCAGTGCTAACGCTAACACTGAAGCTTTCTTT
-,-,TRBV7-8,TRBJ2-3,CASSARQYPTRTDTQYF,TGTGCCAGCAGCGCCCGACAGTACCCAACTCGCACAGATACGCAGTATTTT
-,-,TRBV7-3,TRBJ1-4,CASSSSIGEKLFF,TGTGCCAGCAGTTCCTCGATCGGTGAAAAACTGTTTTTT
TRBD1,-,TRBV28,TRBJ2-6,CASSLWQGAGANVLTF,TGTGCCAGCAGTTTATGGCAGGGGGCTGGGGCCAACGTCCTGACTTTC
TRBD1,few,TRBV2,TRBJ1-1,CASNPLGGITEAFF,TGTGCCAGCAACCCTTTAGGGGGCATAACTGAAGCTTTCTTT
TRBD1,-,TRBV28,TRBJ2-7,CASREGQGAFYEQYF,TGTGCCAGCAGAGAGGGACAGGGGGCTTTTTACGAGCAGTACTTC
TRBD1,-,TRBV28,TRBJ1-2,CASSLWFGTGNGYTF,TGTGCCAGCAGTTTATGGTTCGGGACAGGGAATGGCTACACCTTC
TRBD1,-,TRBV10-3,TRBJ2-3,CAGGTGSTDTQYF,TGTGCCGGCGGGACAGGTAGCACAGATACGCAGTATTTT
TRBD1,-,TRBV28,TRBJ1-2,CASRTGVGGYTF,TGTGCCAGCAGGACAGGGGTCGGTGGCTACACCTTC
-,-,TRBV5-6,TRBJ1-6,CASSFAGTNSPLHF,TGTGCCAGCAGCTTCGCAGGAACTAATTCACCCCTCCACTTT
-,-,TRBV28,TRBJ1-2,CASSLLVGGGGYTF,TGTGCCAGCAGTTTATTAGTCGGGGGGGGAGGCTACACCTTC
TRBD2,-,TRBV9,TRBJ2-4,CASSVADVAGGWANIQYF,TGTGCCAGCAGCGTAGCTGACGTAGCGGGAGGGTGGGCAAACATTCAGTACTTC
-,-,TRBV6-1,TRBJ2-6,CASNRTGFGANVLTF,TGTGCCAGCAATAGAACAGGGTTCGGGGCCAACGTCCTGACTTTC
-,-,TRBV6-1,TRBJ2-7,CASSEDRAVRRSGEQYF,TGTGCCAGCAGTGAAGACAGGGCGGTTAGGAGATCGGGGGAGCAGTACTTC
-,few,TRBV19,TRBJ1-1,CASSIRVNTEAFF,TGTGCCAGTAGTATCAGGGTGAACACTGAAGCTTTCTTT
-,-,TRBV10-1,TRBJ2-7,CASSPGDIDHEQYF,TGCGCCAGCAGTCCAGGGGATATCGACCACGAGCAGTACTTC
-,-,TRBV13,TRBJ2-3,CASSLTRSTDTQYF,TGTGCCAGCAGCTTGACTAGGAGCACAGATACGCAGTATTTT
-,-,TRBV2,TRBJ2-6,CASSELRGRAGANVLTF,TGTGCCAGCAGTGAATTAAGGGGGAGGGCTGGGGCCAACGTCCTGACTTTC
TRBD2,-,TRBV5-1,TRBJ2-7,CASSLNSGSVAYEQYF,TGCGCCAGCAGCTTGAATAGCGGGAGTGTGGCCTACGAGCAGTACTTC
-,-,TRBV5-1,TRBJ1-1,CASSFVWGVDTEAFF,TGCGCCAGCAGCTTTGTATGGGGGGTTGACACTGAAGCTTTCTTT
-,-,TRBV6-1,TRBJ1-2,CASSPRVGYTF,TGTGCCAGCAGTCCCCGTGTCGGCTACACCTTC
-,once,TRBV28,TRBJ2-7,CASNLPGIHEQYF,TGTGCCAGCAATTTACCAGGGATCCACGAGCAGTACTTC
TRBD2,-,TRBV2,TRBJ2-1,CASRGPGLARYNEQFF,TGTGCCAGCAGAGGTCCGGGACTAGCGCGCTACAATGAGCAGTTCTTC
-,-,TRBV30,TRBJ1-6,CAWMMGGDSPLHF,TGTGCCTGGATGATGGGGGGAGACTCACCCCTCCACTTT
-,-,TRBV2,TRBJ1-2,CASSERQALHGYTF,TGTGCCAGCAGTGAACGACAGGCGTTACATGGCTACACCTTC
TRBD1,-,TRBV9,TRBJ1-2,CASSTLQGDDYGYTF,TGTGCCAGCAGCACCCTACAGGGGGATGACTATGGCTACACCTTC
-,once,TRBV10-3,TRBJ1-2,CAISGGPRGFDGYTF,TGTGCCATCAGTGGAGGCCCCAGGGGTTTCGATGGCTACACCTTC
-,-,TRBV7-9,TRBJ1-1,CSSSLVVAGNTEAFF,TGTTCCAGCAGCTTAGTGGTCGCGGGGAACACTGAAGCTTTCTTT
-,-,TRBV7-8,TRBJ2-2,CASKRPVTGELFF,TGTGCCAGCAAGAGGCCGGTCACCGGGGAGCTGTTTTTT
TRBD1,-,TRBV5-1,TRBJ1-2,CASSEQTGGVGGYTF,TGCGCCAGCAGCGAACAAACAGGGGGCGTTGGTGGCTACACCTTC